The 18 T cell receptor beta chains given below trace back to one sample, sequenced in a study of regulatory T cells in long-lasting Graves disease. Time point meaning: persistent/refractory GD, antithyroid drugs over 5 years with positive TRAb. Construction of the TCR library relied on RNA isolated from PBMCs. Libraries of TCR beta came from iRepertoire HTBI primers plus Arm-PCR of CDR3 regions. TCRdb fed the multiplex PCR reads into MiXCR, producing one record per CDR3 protein. The table has about 450,000 distinct CDR3 sequences, 23% seen once. Sequenced here: peripheral blood mononuclear cells (PBMCs), sampled when the disease was refractory, from a patient treated with antithyroid drugs. Every receptor here comes from a female donor with Graves disease.

Many counts were recorded for this clonotype. V usage is TRBV2 and J usage is TRBJ1-5; D unclear. The length of the CDR3 is 13 residues. V was cut by 6 bases and J by 5 bases, with 11 bases left in between. The germline CDR1 and CDR2 sequences are SNHLY and FYNNEI. In DNA, the CDR3 is TGTGCCAGCAGGTACGGTAGTCATCAGCCCCAGCATTTT. This gives the protein CASRYGSHQPQHF.

This clonotype was detected ten times or more. The CDR3 nucleotides are TGTGCCAGCAGCTCCATCACCGTCTCACAGTCCTATGGCTACACCTTC. Residues: CASSSITVSQSYGYTF. This chain connects TRBV11-2 to TRBJ1-2, with unresolved D. The ends were cut back, 4 bases at V and 4 bases at J, with 19 bases in the middle. Germline lookup yields CDR1 SGHAT and CDR2 FQNNGV. This CDR3 has 16 residues.

This clonotype has more than one count but fewer than ten. This chain uses TRBV20-1 with TRBJ1-1, with TRBD1 matching 7 bases. After removal of 8 bases from V and 3 bases from J, the junction contained 6 bases not matched to a gene. The CDR3 consists of 12 residues. The germline gives CDR1 DFQATT, CDR2 SNEGSKA (reference sequence). The CDR3 region is CSSSTGYTEAFF. In nucleotides, the CDR3 is TGCAGTTCCTCGACAGGGTACACTGAAGCTTTCTTT.

V usage is TRBV30 and J usage is TRBJ1-2, with 10 positions matching TRBD1. V lost 8 bases and J lost 4; bases outside the gene matches: 13. Germline values: CDR1 GTSNPN, CDR2 SVGIG (reference sequence). This CDR3 is built from 15 residues. The CDR3 loop reads CARTTRTGGSYGYTF. Here the CDR3 DNA reads TGTGCCCGAACTACTCGGACAGGGGGATCCTATGGCTACACCTTC.

Note on this clonotype: A much bigger clone sits one base away, suggesting this may be a read error. Because it lacks the conserved phenylalanine or tryptophan at the end, this CDR3 is likely a read error. The V gene is TRBV2, the J gene TRBJ1-2; TRBD1 aligns across 7 bases. V shed 5 bases, J shed 4 bases, and the junction held 4 bases outside the gene matches. The germline V gene has CDR1 SNHLY and CDR2 FYNNEI. CDR3 size: 13 residues. The DNA of the CDR3 is TGTGCCAGCAGTATGACAGGGACCTATGGCTACACCTCC. Protein: CASSMTGTYGYTS.

CDR3 residues: CASSLSSSGSKETQYF. For the CDR3, the DNA is TGTGCCAGCAGCTTAAGCTCAAGCGGGAGTAAGGAGACCCAGTACTTC. The chain employs TRBV7-9 and TRBJ2-5; 8 positions match TRBD2. With 2 bases clipped from V and 5 bases from J, the junction kept 10 bases outside the gene matches. Germline values: CDR1 SEHNR, CDR2 FQNEAQ (reference sequence). The CDR3 is made up of 16 amino acids.

Concerning this clonotype itself: The junction departs from germline at one end; a sequencing error may be responsible. This chain joins TRBV10-3 and TRBJ2-7, with unresolved D. Germline CDR1 and CDR2: ENHRY and SYGVKD. This CDR3 region has 17 residues. The CDR3 DNA sequence: TGTGCCGTCAGTGATTCTCCCGCCAGTTCAATACTTTACGAGCAGTACTTC. This gives the protein CAVSDSPASSILYEQYF.

The V gene is TRBV29-1, the J gene TRBJ1-1; tentative D call: TRBD1 (5 bases). Trimming shortened V by 0 bases and J by 5 bases, and 7 bases separated the two germline ends. The CDR3 length is 12 residues. The germline gives CDR1 SQVTM, CDR2 ANQGSEA. The CDR3: CSVEEGVTEAFF. The CDR3 DNA is TGCAGCGTTGAAGAGGGGGTAACTGAAGCTTTCTTT.

This rearrangement joins TRBV28 to TRBJ2-1, with D possibly being TRBD2 (6 bases). The CDR3 has 17 amino acids. V gave up 3 bases and J gave up 2 bases, with 17 bases separating them. CDR1 is MDHEN and CDR2 is SYDVKM in the germline V gene. The CDR3 region is CASSLFRWEAAYNEQFF. In DNA, the CDR3 is TGTGCCAGCAGTTTGTTTAGGTGGGAGGCCGCCTACAATGAGCAGTTCTTC.

This clonotype showed up just a few times. The CDR3 coding sequence is TGCAGTGCGCAGCGGTGGAGCTCCTACGAGCAGTACTTC. Translation gives CSAQRWSSYEQYF. This rearrangement joins TRBV20-1 to TRBJ2-7; TRBD2 is a possible D gene (5 bases). This CDR3 contains 13 residues. From germline, CDR1 is DFQATT and CDR2 SNEGSKA (reference sequence). With 6 bases removed from V and 0 bases from J, the gap between germline ends came to 12 bases.

The chain is built from TRBV28 and TRBJ1-5; 9 bases align to TRBD1. V was pared by 5 bases and J by 7 bases, with 3 bases of the junction left unmatched. The CDR3 is made up of 13 amino acids. Germline loops: CDR1 MDHEN, CDR2 SYDVKM. CDR3 bases: TGTGCCAGCAGTCGGGACAGGGCACAGCCCCAGCATTTT. This translates into CASSRDRAQPQHF.

This clonotype appeared many times. The CDR3 reads CASRPTNKEAFF. The CDR3 DNA follows: TGTGCCAGCAGACCGACCAACAAAGAAGCTTTCTTT. The rearrangement uses TRBV28 and TRBJ1-1; unclear D gene. Germline values: CDR1 MDHEN, CDR2 SYDVKM. This CDR3 comprises 12 residues. The ends were cut back, 6 bases at V and 8 bases at J, with 13 bases in the middle. Using reference TRBV28 and TRBJ1-1 for the parts outside the CDR3, the full variable domain is DVKVTQSSRYLVKRTGEKVFLECVQDMDHENMFWYRQDPGLGLRLIYFSYDVKMKEKGDIPEGYSVSREKKERFSLILESASTNQTSMYLCASRPTNKEAFFGQGTRLTVV.

This clonotype appeared a few times. The V and J genes are TRBV5-1 and TRBJ2-2; 8 bases map to TRBD1. The CDR3 is made up of 18 amino acids. Per the germline V gene, CDR1 is SGHRS and CDR2 is YFSETQ. Trimming took 0 bases from V and 2 from J; bases not matched to a gene: 9. The DNA for the CDR3 is TGCGCCAGCAGCTTGGGAACAGGGGGAAGACGAAACACCGGGGAGCTGTTTTTT. Amino acid sequence: CASSLGTGGRRNTGELFF.

The chain joins TRBV18 to TRBJ1-5; 7 bases line up with TRBD1. Germline V gives CDR1 KGHSH, CDR2 LQKENI. The V and J ends lost 5 bases and 4 bases, in that order; junction bases with no gene match: 5. The CDR3 has 14 amino acids. CDR3 sequence reads: CASSTEQGNQPQHF. The CDR3 DNA sequence: TGTGCCAGCTCAACTGAACAGGGGAATCAGCCCCAGCATTTT.

This clonotype was recorded at least ten times. The chain recombines TRBV28 with TRBJ1-6; D not certain. The CDR3 covers 13 residues. The germline V and J ends were trimmed by 7 bases and 7 bases, with 11 bases remaining between them. Germline CDR1 is MDHEN and CDR2 is SYDVKM. CDR3 loop: CASTSLVNSPLHF. CDR3 nucleotides: TGTGCCAGCACCTCTTTGGTGAATTCACCCCTCCACTTT. The full variable domain, completed using reference TRBV28 and TRBJ1-6, is DVKVTQSSRYLVKRTGEKVFLECVQDMDHENMFWYRQDPGLGLRLIYFSYDVKMKEKGDIPEGYSVSREKKERFSLILESASTNQTSMYLCASTSLVNSPLHFGNGTRLTVT.

This sequence joins TRBV6-1 and TRBJ1-4; a weak D match, TRBD1 (5 bases). Between the trimmed V and J ends, which lost 6 bases and 8 bases, there was a span of 16 bases. The CDR3 runs 14 residues. In germline, CDR1 is MNHNS, CDR2 SASEGT. CDR3 in DNA: TGTGCCAGCAGAGACCCAGGGTGGGGCGAAAAACTGTTTTTT. Its protein is CASRDPGWGEKLFF.

The J gene is TRBJ2-5, the V gene TRBV27; 12 bases align to TRBD1. Trimming cost V 5 bases and J 4 bases; bases outside gene matches: 8. Germline V lookup: CDR1 MNHEY, CDR2 SMNVEV (reference sequence). This CDR3 is built from 16 residues. CDR3: CASSEGDRGRLETQYF. The CDR3 nucleotides are TGTGCCAGCAGTGAAGGGGACAGGGGGCGTTTAGAGACCCAGTACTTC.

This clonotype showed up many times. V usage is TRBV20-1 and J usage is TRBJ2-5, with 7 bases matching TRBD2. Trimming removed 0 bases from V and 7 bases from J; junction bases left unmatched: 8. This CDR3 spans 14 amino acids. Germline CDR1 is DFQATT and CDR2 is SNEGSKA (reference sequence). As DNA, the CDR3 is TGCAGTGCTAGAGAGTCGCGGGGGTCAGTGACCCAGTACTTC. Protein: CSARESRGSVTQYF.